This TCR beta chain was observed in a study of neurological immune-mediated disorders. TCRdb re-derived calls from the 5' RACE reads in MiXCR, one entry per CDR3 protein. This sample carries around 38,000 distinct CDR3 sequences, roughly 15% of them seen once, and the ten largest clones take roughly 3.6%. This clonotype was detected ten times or more. The source material was CD4+ T cells from blood. This receptor was identified in a woman between 55 and 75 years old with HTLV-1-associated myelopathy (HAM/TSP).

The CDR3 nucleotides are TGTGCCAGCAGCCGCGATATGGGACAGCTTGGTCAGCCCCAGCATTTT. Encoded protein: CASSRDMGQLGQPQHF. The rearrangement joins TRBV5-5 to TRBJ1-5, with 7 bases matching TRBD1. The trim removed 4 bases at V and 6 bases at J, leaving 13 bases unmatched. Per the germline V gene, CDR1 is SGHKS and CDR2 is YYEKEE (reference sequence). There are 16 residues in the CDR3.